These 5 T cell receptor beta chains came from one sample sequenced in a study of T cell responses to AZD1222 COVID-19 vaccine. Some clones are missing from TCRdb's copy, which holds only in-frame ones; the method was immunoSEQ multiplex PCR. This sample carries about 150,000 clones, about 92% of them seen once, and the ten largest clones take more than 3%. The sequencing here drew on peripheral blood, taken 28 days after the second AZD1222 dose. The receptors here all came from an adult who received the AZD1222 COVID-19 vaccine.

V usage is TRBV18 and J usage is TRBJ2-1; TRBD2 might be the D (6 bases). Germline V lookup: CDR1 KGHSH, CDR2 LQKENI. The CDR3 sequence is 12 residues long. The germline V and J ends were trimmed by 3 bases and 7 bases, with 7 bases remaining between them. The CDR3 nucleotides read TGTGCCAGCTCACCTGGGACTAATGAGCAGTTCTTC. This gives the protein CASSPGTNEQFF.

The CDR3 spells CASSPGLQPQHF. The CDR3 region has the DNA TGTGCCAGCAGCCCTGGACTTCAGCCCCAGCATTTT. This rearrangement joins TRBV12-3 or TRBV12-4 to TRBJ1-5, with D unclear. The CDR3 is 12 residues long. V was pared by 6 bases and J by 6 bases, with 9 bases between.

The J gene is TRBJ1-3, the V gene TRBV30; TRBD1 might be the D (5 bases). The V gene's germline CDR1 is GTSNPN and CDR2 SVGIG (reference sequence). This CDR3 has 13 residues. Trimming removed 2 bases from V and 4 bases from J, with 9 bases in between. The CDR3 here is CAWSQGSGNTIYF. CDR3 nucleotide sequence: TGTGCCTGGAGTCAGGGATCCGGAAACACCATATATTTT.

This sequence joins TRBV3-1 (or the pseudogene TRBV3-2) and TRBJ2-7, with D hard to call. There are 15 residues in the CDR3. Between the trimmed V and J ends, which lost 3 bases and 0 bases, there was a span of 12 bases. The germline V gene encodes CDR1 LGHDT and CDR2 YNNKEL (reference sequence). CDR3 coding DNA: TGTGCCAGCAGCCAGATGTTTAGTACCTCCTACGAGCAGTACTTC. Translating gives CASSQMFSTSYEQYF.

The gene calls are TRBV7-3 and TRBJ2-1; D possibly corresponds to TRBD1 (6 bases). The V gene lost 5 bases and the J gene lost 10 bases, with 15 bases spanning the gap. The germline gives CDR1 SGHTA, CDR2 FQGTGA. This CDR3 region has 13 residues. This CDR3 reads CASSPGQRREQFF. The CDR3 nucleotides are TGTGCCAGCAGCCCCGGACAGCGAAGGGAGCAGTTCTTC.